This T cell receptor (beta chain) was obtained from a study of neurological immune-mediated disorders. Described time point: longitudinal time-point 2. TCRdb redid the calling of the 5' RACE reads with MiXCR, one entry per CDR3 protein. Of under 100,000 distinct CDR3 sequences listed, approximately 13% are singletons. In germline, CDR1 is MGHRA, CDR2 YSYEKL. This CDR3 comprises 16 residues. The V end was cut by 0 bases, the J end by 8 bases, with 18 bases between. This clonotype was counted many times. Sequences were obtained from PBMCs. The TCR comes from a female donor with HTLV-1-associated myelopathy (HAM/TSP). This chain uses TRBV4-1 with TRBJ2-3, with a possible D match to TRBD2 (5 bases). CDR3 loop: CASSQDRRTGGGTQYF. CDR3 DNA sequence: TGCGCCAGCAGCCAAGATCGAAGAACTGGTGGAGGTACGCAGTATTTT.